A selection of T cell receptor beta chains follows, all from one sample in a study of cytomegalovirus exposure and HLA in healthy donors. Produced via immunoSEQ multiplex PCR; TCRdb's table is partial and in-frame only. The table has about 120,000 clones, 75% to 90% seen once. The source material was PBMCs. The receptors were sampled from a female donor in good health and CMV-seropositive. Each CDR3 is given with its conserved first and last residue. The D gene is left open where the match is weak. Clone size is stated in some rows and not others, as once, few, many or a class when expanded.

d_gene | abundance | j_gene | v_gene | CDR3nt | CDR3aa
NA | NA | TRBJ2-3 | TRBV9 | TGTGCCAGCAGCGTAGTGGGGGGGCTAGCGGTCGGGAGCGATACGCAGTATTTT | CASSVVGGLAVGSDTQYF
TRBD1 | NA | TRBJ2-7 | TRBV19 | TGTGCCAGCCAGTCCCGGGACAGGGAGCAGTACTTC | CASQSRDREQYF
NA | once | TRBJ2-3 | TRBV7-2 | TGTGCCAGCAGCTTACCAGGCCAAGATACGCAGTATTTT | CASSLPGQDTQYF
TRBD2 | NA | TRBJ2-5 | TRBV6-5 | TGTGCCAGCAGTAGGGCGGGGGGGGCCGGAGAGACCCAGTACTTC | CASSRAGGAGETQYF
NA | NA | TRBJ1-2 | TRBV6-5 | TGTGCCAGCAGTGCTCGTTCGGGCTATGGCTACACCTTC | CASSARSGYGYTF
NA | NA | TRBJ2-7 | TRBV5-6 | TGTGCCAGCAGCTTGTACGGCGGGGACAGCTCCTACGAGCAGTACTTC | CASSLYGGDSSYEQYF
NA | NA | TRBJ1-5 | TRBV5-1 | TGCGCCAGCAGCTTGGAATTTTTGGTTCGAACGGTGGTCGGTAATCAGCCCCAGCATTTT | CASSLEFLVRTVVGNQPQHF
NA | NA | TRBJ1-1 | TRBV6-1 | TGTGCCAGCAGACTTAACACTGAAGCTTTCTTT | CASRLNTEAFF
NA | NA | TRBJ1-3 | TRBV28 | TGTGCCAGCGGAATTCGAGGGTCCGGAAACACCATATATTTT | CASGIRGSGNTIYF
NA | NA | TRBJ1-1 | TRBV7-8 | TGTGCCAGCAGCCCCCGACAGGCACAGAACACTGAAGCTTTCTTT | CASSPRQAQNTEAFF
NA | NA | TRBJ2-3 | TRBV27 | TGTGCCAGCAGTTTAGATGGCGGGGTTGGCACAGATACGCAGTATTTT | CASSLDGGVGTDTQYF
TRBD2 | NA | TRBJ2-1 | TRBV29-1 | TGCAGCGTTGTCTACTCGGGGCTAGCGGGTGTCAATGAGCAGTTCTTC | CSVVYSGLAGVNEQFF
NA | NA | TRBJ1-2 | TRBV4-3 | TGCGCCAGCAGCCCCAAGAGGGGACAAGGGCGGGGGGATGGCTACACCTTC | CASSPKRGQGRGDGYTF
NA | NA | TRBJ1-1 | TRBV5-1 | TGCGCCAGCAGCTGGCAAACAGGGAACACTGAAGCTTTCTTT | CASSWQTGNTEAFF
NA | NA | TRBJ2-7 | TRBV4-1 | TGCGCCAGCAGCCAAGATTTAACGCTATCAACCTACGAGCAGTACTTC | CASSQDLTLSTYEQYF
TRBD1 | NA | TRBJ1-2 | TRBV7-2 | TGTGCCAGCAGCTTACCACAGGGGCCCTATGGCTACACCTTC | CASSLPQGPYGYTF
TRBD1 | once | TRBJ1-5 | TRBV30 | TGTGCCTGGAGCCCCGGGACAGTATCCAATCAGCCCCAGCATTTT | CAWSPGTVSNQPQHF
TRBD2 | few | TRBJ2-1 | TRBV7-6 | TGTGCCAGCAGCCCGACTAGCGGGGGTTACAATGAGCAGTTCTTC | CASSPTSGGYNEQFF
NA | few | TRBJ2-7 | TRBV4-1 | TGCGCCAGCAGCCAGTTGACAGAGACCTACGAGCAGTACTTC | CASSQLTETYEQYF
NA | NA | TRBJ2-2 | TRBV13 | TGTGCCAGCAGTCAACACGCGAACACCGGGGAGCTGTTTTTT | CASSQHANTGELFF
TRBD1 | NA | TRBJ1-1 | TRBV19 | TGTGCCAGTAGTCCCCAGGGGGCCACTGAAGCTTTCTTT | CASSPQGATEAFF
NA | NA | TRBJ2-7 | TRBV6-6 | TGTGCCAGCAGTTCCCACTACGAGCAGTACTTC | CASSSHYEQYF
TRBD1 | NA | TRBJ2-2 | TRBV4-3 | TGCGCCAGCAGCCCGCTACGGACAGGGAAGGACACCGGGGAGCTGTTTTTT | CASSPLRTGKDTGELFF
TRBD2 | NA | TRBJ2-2 | TRBV6-4 | TGTGCCAGCTCACTAGCGGTAAACACCGGGGAGCTGTTTTTT | CASSLAVNTGELFF
NA | NA | TRBJ2-7 | TRBV19 | TGTGCCTCTCAGGACGGACTCTACGAGCAGTACTTC | CASQDGLYEQYF
NA | NA | TRBJ1-3 | TRBV25-1 | TGTGCCAGCAGTCACACGGGGGGGCGTGGAAACACCATATATTTT | CASSHTGGRGNTIYF
NA | NA | TRBJ1-2 | TRBV30 | TGTGCCTGGACTTTTACGCTGGCAGTTGGCTACACCTTC | CAWTFTLAVGYTF
TRBD1 | NA | TRBJ1-1 | TRBV2 | TGTGCCAGCAGACACCCCCCGGGACAGGGGATAGGGAACACTGAAGCTTTCTTT | CASRHPPGQGIGNTEAFF
TRBD1 | NA | TRBJ2-5 | TRBV27 | TGTGCCAGCAGTTTAATAGGGGGCCTCAAAGAGACCCAGTACTTC | CASSLIGGLKETQYF
TRBD2 | once | TRBJ2-7 | TRBV28 | TGTGCCAGCAGAGGGACTAGCTTATACGAGCAGTACTTC | CASRGTSLYEQYF
TRBD2 | NA | TRBJ2-1 | TRBV7-9 | TGTGCCAGCAGCTCCCCCGGGACTAGCGGGGGTTGGGACAATGAGCAGTTCTTC | CASSSPGTSGGWDNEQFF
TRBD2 | few | TRBJ2-2 | TRBV5-4 | TGTGCCGCAAGCGGAGCGGGGGGACCGAACACCGGGGAGCTGTTTTTT | CAASGAGGPNTGELFF
NA | NA | TRBJ1-6 | TRBV5-4 | TGTGCCAGCAGCTTGGTACAGGGAGTAGATTCACCCCTCCACTTT | CASSLVQGVDSPLHF
NA | few | TRBJ1-1 | TRBV29-1 | TGCAGCGTTTTAGAGATGAACACTGAAGCTTTCTTT | CSVLEMNTEAFF
NA | once | TRBJ1-1 | TRBV20-1 | TGCAGTGCTAGTTCCAATGAAGCTTTCTTT | CSASSNEAFF
NA | NA | TRBJ1-1 | TRBV10-1 | TGCGCCAGCAGTCCGAACTTGAACACTGAAGCTTTCTTT | CASSPNLNTEAFF
TRBD1 | once | TRBJ2-5 | TRBV7-8 | TGTGCCAGCAGCTTGGGGAGGACAGGGGGTGCTCAAGAGACCCAGTACTTC | CASSLGRTGGAQETQYF
NA | NA | TRBJ1-2 | TRBV29-1 | TGCAGCGTTGCCCTTAACTATGGCTACACCTTC | CSVALNYGYTF
NA | few | TRBJ1-2 | TRBV12-2 | TGTGCAAGTCGCTTAGTAGACTATGGCTACACCTTC | CASRLVDYGYTF
TRBD1 | NA | TRBJ1-4 | TRBV7-2 | TGTGCCAGCAGCTTAGGACAGGGGGCGGAAAAACTGTTTTTT | CASSLGQGAEKLFF
NA | NA | TRBJ1-1 | TRBV28 | TGTGCCAGCAGTCTCGGCGACAGGTCCTCGGAAGCTTTCTTT | CASSLGDRSSEAFF
NA | NA | TRBJ2-7 | TRBV6-6 | TGTGCCAGCAGTTACTCCACAGGGACATTTTCCTACGAGCAGTACTTC | CASSYSTGTFSYEQYF
TRBD2 | once | TRBJ2-3 | TRBV6-6 | TGTGCCAGCAACCGCGGGGGGGCGGAAGATACGCAGTATTTT | CASNRGGAEDTQYF
NA | few | TRBJ1-1 | TRBV5-1 | TGCGCCAGCAGCTTGGCCGTGAACACTGAAGCTTTCTTT | CASSLAVNTEAFF
TRBD1 | NA | TRBJ2-7 | TRBV6-5 | TGTGCCAGCAGTTACCAAGGACAGGGGGCGGGGAAACAGTACTTC | CASSYQGQGAGKQYF